Described below is a single T cell receptor beta chain sequence and its context. The antigen remains undetermined. This CDR3 is 15 amino acids long. The V gene's germline CDR1 is SNHLY and CDR2 FYNNEI. V lost 6 bases and J lost 6; bases outside the gene matches: 5. These data are taken from a study of cytomegalovirus exposure and HLA in healthy donors. This PCR relied on a set of 60 Vbeta primers and 13 Jbeta primers. Profiled with immunoSEQ multiplex PCR; TCRdb holds only in-frame clones, not every one. This sample's table reports 93,000 or so clones. Findings and limits, study-wide: It was assumed in the presence/absence analyses that sequencing depth was roughly uniform across donors. Indistinguishable V segments such as TRBV6-2 and TRBV6-3 were excluded. Association with HLA alleles at 0.05 false discovery rate was found for 15,000 to 20,000 TCR beta sequences in a later analysis.

The chain couples TRBV2 to TRBJ1-6, with TRBD1 matching 10 bases. The source of this sequence is a man in his forties in good health and CMV-seronegative. What was sequenced was PBMCs. CDR3 amino acids: CASRGDRGSNSPLHF. As DNA, the CDR3 is TGTGCCAGCAGGGGGGACAGGGGAAGTAATTCACCCCTCCACTTT.